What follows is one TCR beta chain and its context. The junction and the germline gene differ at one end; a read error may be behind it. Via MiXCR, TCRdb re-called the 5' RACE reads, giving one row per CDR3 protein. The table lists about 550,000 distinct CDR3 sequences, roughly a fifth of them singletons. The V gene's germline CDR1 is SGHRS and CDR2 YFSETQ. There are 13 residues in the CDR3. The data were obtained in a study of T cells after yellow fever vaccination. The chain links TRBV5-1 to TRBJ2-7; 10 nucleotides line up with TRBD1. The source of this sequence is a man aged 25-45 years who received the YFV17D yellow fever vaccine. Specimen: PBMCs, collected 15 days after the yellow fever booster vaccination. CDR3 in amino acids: CDSSWGTGEEQYF. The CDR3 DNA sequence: TGCGACAGCAGCTGGGGGACAGGGGAGGAGCAGTACTTC. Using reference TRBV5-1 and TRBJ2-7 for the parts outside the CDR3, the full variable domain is KAGVTQTPRYLIKTRGQQVTLSCSPISGHRSVSWYQQTPGQGLQFLFEYFSETQRNKGNFPGRFSGRQFSNSRSEMNVSTLELGDSALYLCDSSWGTGEEQYFGPGTRLTVT.